One and the same sample provided the 19 T cell receptor beta chains below, sequenced in a study of blood T cell repertoires in COVID-19. Repertoires were generated with immunoSEQ multiplex PCR, while TCRdb's copy carries only in-frame clones and drops some. Of around 280,000 clones in the sample, 87% were seen once. The sequencing input was PBMCs or T cells enriched from blood (not recorded which). The receptors derive from a woman aged 40-49 years who had recovered from COVID-19.

The chain links TRBV19 to TRBJ2-7; the D gene is possibly TRBD1 (5 bases). Germline V gene sequence: CDR1 LNHDA, CDR2 SQIVND (reference sequence). Trimming cost V 5 bases and J 2 bases, with 16 bases left between them. This CDR3 has 15 amino acids. This chain's CDR3 is CASSPLGRGTYEQYF. The DNA for the CDR3 is TGTGCCAGTAGTCCCCTCGGAAGGGGAACCTACGAGCAGTACTTC. Full variable domain (outside the CDR3, taken from reference TRBV19 and TRBJ2-7): DGGITQSPKYLFRKEGQNVTLSCEQNLNHDAMYWYRQDPGQGLRLIYYSQIVNDFQKGDIAEGYSVSREKKESFPLTVTSAQKNPTAFYLCASSPLGRGTYEQYFGPGTRLTVT.

The chain uses TRBV7-3 and TRBJ1-5, with unresolved D. The germline CDR1 and CDR2 sequences are SGHTA and FQGTGA. The germline V and J ends were trimmed by 4 bases and 6 bases, with 7 bases remaining between them. The CDR3 totals 12 residues. CDR3 sequence reads: CASSSLIQPQHF. As DNA, the CDR3 is TGTGCCAGCAGCTCCCTTATTCAGCCCCAGCATTTT.

In this sample, this clone turned up a few times. V is TRBV7-8 and J is TRBJ1-1; the D is unclear. The length of the CDR3 is 13 residues. Germline CDR1 and CDR2: SGHVS and FQNEAQ. Trimming stripped 3 bases from V and 7 bases from J, with 12 bases between. CDR3 in amino acids: CASSLYGRGEAFF. In DNA, the CDR3 is TGTGCCAGCAGCTTGTATGGCCGTGGTGAAGCTTTCTTT.

Turning to this clone: This sample includes further DNA sequences coding for the same CDR3. The rearrangement links TRBV6-5 to TRBJ2-7; 11 bases agree with TRBD2. V trimming: 4 bases; J trimming: 0 bases; junction bases outside the gene matches: 2. Germline assignment: CDR1 MNHEY and CDR2 SVGAGI. The CDR3 totals 15 residues. The CDR3 DNA sequence: TGTGCCAGCAGTTGGACTAGCGGGCCCTCCTACGAGCAGTACTTC. This gives the protein CASSWTSGPSYEQYF.

This clone has a handful of counts. The genes are TRBV7-3 and TRBJ2-7; 9 bases map to TRBD1. With V trimmed by 2 bases and J by 4 bases, 9 bases remained unmatched. Germline loops: CDR1 SGHTA, CDR2 FQGTGA. This CDR3 has 16 amino acids. The CDR3: CASSLQPSGTGYEQYF. The CDR3 DNA sequence: TGTGCCAGCAGCTTACAGCCCAGCGGGACAGGGTACGAGCAGTACTTC.

V is TRBV2 and J is TRBJ1-2; TRBD1 aligns across 7 bases. V was pared by 8 bases and J by 5 bases, with 11 bases of the junction left unmatched. Germline values: CDR1 SNHLY, CDR2 FYNNEI. There are 14 residues in the CDR3. The CDR3 protein is CASRRTGASYGYTF. CDR3 sequence (DNA): TGTGCCAGCCGTCGGACAGGTGCTTCGTATGGCTACACCTTC.

CDR3 sequence: CASSLVSGYRANYGYTF. The CDR3 region has the DNA TGTGCCAGCAGCTTAGTGTCAGGATATAGAGCTAACTATGGCTACACCTTC. The chain employs TRBV7-2 and TRBJ1-2; the D is unclear. This CDR3 has 17 amino acids. The V gene lost 1 base and the J gene lost 0 bases, with 15 bases spanning the gap. CDR1 is SGHTA and CDR2 is FQGNSA in the germline V gene.

The gene calls are TRBV19 and TRBJ2-7; D possibly corresponds to TRBD1 (5 bases). Trimming pared 5 bases from V and 0 bases from J, leaving 8 bases between. Germline V gives CDR1 LNHDA, CDR2 SQIVND (reference sequence). This CDR3 region has 13 residues. In DNA form, the CDR3 reads TGTGCCAGTAGTCTACAGGACTCCTACGAGCAGTACTTC. Encoded protein: CASSLQDSYEQYF.

CDR3 loop: CASSVGIAGLGYEQYF. DNA for the CDR3: TGTGCCAGCAGCGTAGGGATCGCGGGGCTAGGGTACGAGCAGTACTTC. V and J are TRBV9 and TRBJ2-7, with D tentatively TRBD2 (6 bases). The CDR3 consists of 16 residues. V lost 0 bases and J 4 bases, leaving 17 bases between the germline ends. Germline V lookup: CDR1 SGDLS, CDR2 YYNGEE. The whole variable domain, remainder taken from reference TRBV9 and TRBJ2-7, is DSGVTQTPKHLITATGQRVTLRCSPRSGDLSVYWYQQSLDQGLQFLIQYYNGEERAKGNILERFSAQQFPDLHSELNLSSLELGDSALYFCASSVGIAGLGYEQYFGPGTRLTVT.

V usage is TRBV2 and J usage is TRBJ2-7, with 11 bases aligning to TRBD1. V was clipped by 8 bases and J by 4 bases; unmatched bases: 4. The CDR3 loop spans 13 amino acids. From germline, CDR1 is SNHLY and CDR2 FYNNEI. As DNA, the CDR3 is TGTGCCAGCCTTGGGACAGGGGGGTACGAGCAGTACTTC. Amino acid sequence: CASLGTGGYEQYF.

The chain joins TRBV27 to TRBJ1-2, with D unclear. The CDR3 covers 13 residues. Germline V CDR1 and CDR2: MNHEY, SMNVEV (reference sequence). V was cut by 2 bases and J by 4 bases, with 8 bases left in between. CDR3 DNA sequence: TGTGCCAGCAGTTTAACAAGAGGCTATGGCTACACCTTC. The encoded protein is CASSLTRGYGYTF.

The V call is TRBV6-4, the J call TRBJ2-1; D not certain. This CDR3 comprises 15 residues. Trimming took 7 bases from V and 0 from J, leaving 13 bases between them. Germline CDR1 MRHNA, CDR2 SNTAGT. The CDR3 is CASKGGETSYNEQFF. In nucleotides, the CDR3 is TGTGCCAGCAAAGGCGGAGAAACCTCCTACAATGAGCAGTTCTTC.

V and J are TRBV7-3 and TRBJ2-1; weak D call: TRBD2 (6 bases). The CDR3 loop spans 13 amino acids. Germline CDR1 reads SGHTA; CDR2 reads FQGTGA. With 5 bases removed from V and 4 bases from J, the gap between germline ends came to 9 bases. CDR3 coding DNA: TGTGCCAGCAGCCGGGAGAAATACAATGAGCAGTTCTTC. Protein: CASSREKYNEQFF. The entire variable domain, with the rest obtained from reference TRBV7-3 and TRBJ2-1, is as follows: GAGVSQTPSNKVTEKGKYVELRCDPISGHTALYWYRQSLGQGPEFLIYFQGTGAADDSGLPNDRFFAVRPEGSVSTLKIQRTERGDSAVYLCASSREKYNEQFFGPGTRLTVL.

This chain connects TRBV18 to TRBJ2-1, with 7 bases fitting TRBD1. V dropped 11 bases and J dropped 3; count of bases not matched to a gene: 13. The CDR3 has 15 residues. Per germline, CDR1 KGHSH and CDR2 LQKENI. CDR3 sequence: CAQRGDREGYNEQFF. The CDR3 coding sequence is TGTGCCCAGAGGGGAGACAGGGAAGGCTACAATGAGCAGTTCTTC. Drawing the rest from reference TRBV18 and TRBJ2-1, the complete variable domain is NAGVMQNPRHLVRRRGQEARLRCSPMKGHSHVYWYRQLPEEGLKFMVYLQKENIIDESGMPKERFSAEFPKEGPSILRIQQVVRGDSAAYFCAQRGDREGYNEQFFGPGTRLTVL.

The rearrangement joins TRBV7-6 to TRBJ2-7, with TRBD2 matching over 7 bases. Germline lookup yields CDR1 SGHVS and CDR2 FNYEAQ. With 4 bases clipped from V and 0 bases from J, the junction kept 6 bases outside the gene matches. The CDR3 is 15 residues long. The CDR3 loop reads CASSSSGILSYEQYF. CDR3 coding DNA: TGTGCCAGCAGCTCGAGCGGGATCCTCTCCTACGAGCAGTACTTC.

This clone has a handful of counts. This chain links TRBV24-1 with TRBJ2-1, with a weak D call TRBD2 (7 bases). The V end lost 3 bases, the J end lost 8 bases, and 22 bases lay between the germline ends. The length of the CDR3 is 17 residues. The germline CDR1 and CDR2 sequences are KGHDR and SFDVKD. The CDR3 spells CATSDGGADSVGDEQFF. CDR3 sequence (DNA): TGTGCCACCAGTGATGGGGGGGCGGACAGCGTCGGAGATGAGCAGTTCTTC.

The V call is TRBV5-1, the J call TRBJ1-1; D uncertain. The V gene's germline CDR1 is SGHRS and CDR2 YFSETQ. The CDR3 extends over 13 amino acids. V was trimmed by 3 bases and J by 3 bases, leaving 9 bases between them. The CDR3 loop is CASSSARDTEAFF. CDR3 DNA sequence: TGCGCCAGCAGCTCGGCTCGGGACACTGAAGCTTTCTTT.

This chain joins TRBV6-2 or TRBV6-3 and TRBJ2-7, with 11 bases that match TRBD1. Looked up from germline, CDR1 is MNHEY and CDR2 is SVGEGT. J was trimmed by 1 base and V by 2 bases; bases with no gene match: 10. The CDR3 length is 18 residues. The CDR3: CASSYPGQGGRWSYEQYF. In DNA, the CDR3 is TGTGCCAGCAGTTACCCGGGACAGGGGGGACGATGGTCCTACGAGCAGTACTTC.

The chain joins TRBV6-5 to TRBJ2-7; 11 nucleotides match TRBD1. In germline, CDR1 is MNHEY, CDR2 SVGAGI. The CDR3 loop spans 15 amino acids. Trimming removed 4 bases from V and 4 bases from J; junction bases left unmatched: 6. CDR3 bases: TGTGCCAGCAGTTCTTCCGGGACAGGGGGGTACGAGCAGTACTTC. Its translation: CASSSSGTGGYEQYF.